This is a list of T cell receptor beta chains from one sample in a study of shared clonotypes between healthy human individuals. TCRdb's copy holds only in-frame clones and misses some; the assay was immunoSEQ multiplex PCR. The sample has approximately 110,000 clones, 67% seen once. The sequenced material came from memory CD8+ T cells sorted from blood. The receptors derive from a woman aged 25 to 39 in good health. CDR3s include the opening cysteine and the closing phenylalanine or tryptophan. D genes are given only for firm matches. Not every row has a clone size; where given, it reads once, few, many or a size class.

V	J	size	D	CDR3	DNA
TRBV6-1	TRBJ1-3	NA	NA	CASSEGADSGNTIYF	TGTGCCAGCAGTGAAGGGGCAGATTCTGGAAACACCATATATTTT
TRBV25-1	TRBJ2-3	NA	NA	CASSRMESPKTDTQYF	TGTGCCAGCAGTCGCATGGAGTCCCCTAAAACAGATACGCAGTATTTT
TRBV6-4	TRBJ2-1	few	TRBD2	CASSAAGAEDEQFF	TGTGCCAGCAGTGCAGCGGGAGCGGAAGATGAGCAGTTCTTC
TRBV28	TRBJ1-2	NA	NA	CASSSSGTTNYVYTF	TGTGCCAGCAGTTCCTCCGGGACAACTAACTATGTCTACACCTTC
TRBV6-1	TRBJ1-1	NA	NA	CASSEGLTGLRAEAFF	TGTGCCAGCAGTGAAGGGCTTACGGGACTCAGGGCTGAAGCTTTCTTT
TRBV7-9	TRBJ2-7	NA	NA	CASSAYLWYEQYF	TGTGCCAGCAGCGCCTATCTTTGGTACGAGCAGTACTTC
TRBV29-1	TRBJ2-7	few	NA	CSVVEGDYEQYF	TGCAGCGTTGTAGAAGGGGACTACGAGCAGTACTTC
TRBV2	TRBJ2-3	NA	NA	CASNVQGSTDTQYF	TGTGCCAGCAATGTTCAGGGGAGCACAGATACGCAGTATTTT
TRBV11-2	TRBJ2-3	NA	TRBD1	CASSLHRDSPDTQYF	TGTGCCAGCAGCCTCCACCGGGACAGCCCAGATACGCAGTATTTT
TRBV6-4	TRBJ2-3	NA	NA	CASSEGSSPTDTQYF	TGTGCCAGCAGTGAGGGGTCTTCCCCCACAGATACGCAGTATTTT
TRBV25-1	TRBJ1-1	once	NA	CASSDRAVGDTEAFF	TGTGCCAGCAGTGACCGCGCGGTCGGGGACACTGAAGCTTTCTTT
TRBV5-4	TRBJ1-3	NA	NA	CASSEDSGNTIYF	TGTGCCAGCAGCGAGGACAGTGGAAACACCATATATTTT
TRBV4-2	TRBJ1-2	few	NA	CASSQPGQRNYGYTF	TGTGCCAGCAGCCAGCCCGGACAGCGAAATTATGGCTACACCTTC
TRBV4-1	TRBJ2-5	NA	NA	CASSLKGRSRETQYF	TGCGCCAGCAGCCTCAAAGGCAGGTCAAGGGAGACCCAGTACTTC
TRBV28	TRBJ1-4	NA	NA	CASSLYLVALNEKLFF	TGTGCCAGCAGTTTATATCTGGTCGCTCTTAATGAAAAACTGTTTTTT
TRBV13	TRBJ1-3	few	NA	CASTPEVGNTIYF	TGTGCCAGCACCCCCGAAGTCGGAAACACCATATATTTT
TRBV27	TRBJ2-3	NA	NA	CASSSWDSSDTQYF	TGTGCCAGCTCGTCGTGGGATTCCTCAGATACGCAGTATTTT
TRBV6-4	TRBJ2-2	many	NA	CASKIGSDTGELFF	TGTGCCAGCAAGATAGGGAGCGACACCGGGGAGCTGTTTTTT
TRBV28	TRBJ1-2	few	NA	CAIFPGSTGGYTF	TGTGCCATCTTCCCGGGATCAACGGGAGGCTACACCTTC
TRBV9	TRBJ1-2	few	TRBD1	CASSGQGGYGYTF	TGTGCCAGCAGCGGACAGGGCGGCTATGGCTACACCTTC
TRBV7-9	TRBJ1-3	NA	NA	CASRTATTGNTIYF	TGTGCCAGCCGCACTGCCACCACCGGAAACACCATATATTTT
TRBV30	TRBJ1-6	NA	NA	CAWSRGRLSSYNSPLHF	TGTGCCTGGAGCAGGGGACGGTTAAGCTCCTATAATTCACCCCTCCACTTT
TRBV5-4	TRBJ1-2	NA	NA	CASSLGGAYGYTF	TGTGCCAGCAGCTTAGGGGGGGCCTATGGCTACACCTTC
TRBV9	TRBJ2-2	NA	TRBD2	CASSGGRGNGELFF	TGTGCCAGCAGCGGCGGGAGAGGTAACGGGGAGCTGTTTTTT
TRBV27	TRBJ2-7	NA	TRBD2	CASRLSGPTRSGAVDEQYF	TGTGCCAGCCGATTGTCGGGGCCCACCCGAAGCGGGGCTGTGGACGAGCAGTACTTC
TRBV6-1	TRBJ2-6	NA	NA	CASSAEGAGANVLTF	TGTGCCAGCAGTGCCGAGGGGGCTGGGGCCAACGTCCTGACTTTC
TRBV11-3	TRBJ2-1	NA	TRBD2	CASSLTSVNEQFF	TGTGCCAGCAGCTTAACTAGCGTGAATGAGCAGTTCTTC
TRBV2	TRBJ2-1	NA	TRBD1	CASQDGTGWYEQFF	TGTGCCAGCCAAGACGGGACAGGGTGGTATGAGCAGTTCTTC
TRBV5-4	TRBJ2-7	NA	TRBD2	CASSELAGPYEQYF	TGTGCCAGCAGCGAGCTAGCGGGGCCCTACGAGCAGTACTTC
TRBV19	TRBJ2-1	NA	NA	CASSGNNEQFF	TGTGCCAGTAGTGGGAACAATGAGCAGTTCTTC
TRBV28	TRBJ2-3	many	TRBD1	CASSLDRGSDTQYF	TGTGCCAGCAGCCTCGACAGGGGGTCAGATACGCAGTATTTT
TRBV6-5	TRBJ1-5	NA	NA	CASSDSDSQPQHF	TGTGCCAGCAGTGACTCGGACAGCCAGCCCCAGCATTTT
TRBV6-1	TRBJ2-3	NA	NA	CASTLGAGGTDTQYF	TGTGCCAGCACCTTGGGGGCCGGGGGCACAGATACGCAGTATTTT
TRBV11-2	TRBJ2-2	NA	TRBD2	CANPRSGGRAAGELFF	TGTGCCAACCCACGCTCCGGCGGGAGGGCCGCCGGGGAGCTGTTTTTT
TRBV6-4	TRBJ1-1	few	TRBD1	CASSDQPTGTTEAFF	TGTGCCAGCAGTGACCAGCCGACAGGGACCACTGAAGCTTTCTTT
TRBV7-9	TRBJ2-6	NA	NA	CASSLGGIDGANVLTF	TGTGCCAGCAGCTTAGGCGGGATAGATGGGGCCAACGTCCTGACTTTC
TRBV29-1	TRBJ2-7	NA	NA	CSGGDYEQYF	TGCAGCGGAGGAGACTACGAGCAGTACTTC
TRBV19	TRBJ1-3	NA	NA	CASSIGQTFPGNTIYF	TGTGCCAGTAGTATCGGACAGACCTTTCCTGGAAACACCATATATTTT
TRBV27	TRBJ1-1	NA	NA	CASSLRPGRPATEAFF	TGTGCCAGCAGTTTAAGGCCGGGTAGGCCAGCCACTGAAGCTTTCTTT
TRBV7-8	TRBJ2-7	NA	TRBD2	CASSLLAGGISYEQYF	TGTGCCAGCAGCTTACTAGCGGGAGGGATTTCCTACGAGCAGTACTTC
TRBV19	TRBJ1-5	few	NA	CASSLGGPQHF	TGTGCCAGTAGTCTAGGGGGACCCCAGCATTTT
TRBV6-5	TRBJ2-7	NA	TRBD2	CALTPSGRASEQYF	TGTGCCCTAACCCCTAGCGGGAGGGCCTCGGAGCAGTACTTC
TRBV27	TRBJ1-5	NA	TRBD1	CASSLQLRDRRNADSNQPQHF	TGTGCCAGCAGTTTACAGCTCCGGGACAGGAGAAATGCCGATAGCAATCAGCCCCAGCATTTT
TRBV7-6	TRBJ2-3	few	NA	CASSFRAGMDTQYF	TGTGCCAGCAGTTTTAGGGCGGGAATGGATACGCAGTATTTT
TRBV7-8	TRBJ1-3	NA	TRBD1	CASSPDRASGNTIYF	TGTGCCAGCAGCCCAGACAGGGCCTCTGGAAACACCATATATTTT
TRBV5-6	TRBJ1-4	NA	NA	CASSQGLTNEKLFF	TGTGCCAGCAGCCAGGGTTTAACTAATGAAAAACTGTTTTTT
TRBV7-9	TRBJ2-3	NA	TRBD2	CASSLTSGRSTDTQYF	TGTGCCAGCAGTTTAACTAGCGGGAGGAGCACAGATACGCAGTATTTT
TRBV6-1	TRBJ1-1	NA	NA	CASRFRATEAFF	TGTGCCAGCAGATTCCGGGCCACTGAAGCTTTCTTT
TRBV11-2	TRBJ2-7	NA	TRBD2	CASSPGLAGSYEQYF	TGTGCCAGCAGCCCCGGACTAGCGGGAAGCTACGAGCAGTACTTC
TRBV27	TRBJ1-4	NA	NA	CASSLVMAGGSEKLFF	TGTGCCAGCAGTTTGGTGATGGCAGGAGGAAGTGAAAAACTGTTTTTT
TRBV5-1	TRBJ1-1	NA	TRBD1	CASSQGQGKNSEAFF	TGCGCCAGCAGCCAAGGACAGGGGAAGAATTCTGAAGCTTTCTTT
TRBV6-1	TRBJ1-1	NA	NA	CASRDYNPNTEAFF	TGTGCCAGCAGAGATTACAACCCGAACACTGAAGCTTTCTTT
TRBV10-3	TRBJ2-1	NA	TRBD2	CAISESVAGGSSSGSYNEQFF	TGTGCCATCAGTGAGTCCGTAGCGGGAGGGTCATCCTCCGGCTCCTACAATGAGCAGTTCTTC
TRBV9	TRBJ2-7	once	TRBD2	CASSVEGLAWNEQYF	TGTGCCAGCAGCGTAGAGGGACTAGCCTGGAACGAGCAGTACTTC
TRBV2	TRBJ2-2	NA	TRBD1	CARSTGEPNTGELFF	TGTGCCAGATCTACAGGGGAACCGAACACCGGGGAGCTGTTTTTT
TRBV6-4	TRBJ2-1	many	NA	CATKDGTADGNEQFF	TGTGCTACAAAAGACGGGACTGCCGACGGCAATGAGCAGTTCTTC
TRBV28	TRBJ2-5	NA	TRBD2	CASSLTTSGWETQYF	TGTGCCAGCAGTTTAACGACTAGCGGGTGGGAGACCCAGTACTTC
TRBV29-1	TRBJ2-7	once	NA	CSVESYRGQQYF	TGCAGCGTTGAATCATACCGAGGGCAACAGTACTTC
TRBV4-1	TRBJ2-7	NA	NA	CASSQGGAPGYEQYF	TGCGCCAGCAGCCAAGGGGGGGCGCCCGGCTACGAGCAGTACTTC